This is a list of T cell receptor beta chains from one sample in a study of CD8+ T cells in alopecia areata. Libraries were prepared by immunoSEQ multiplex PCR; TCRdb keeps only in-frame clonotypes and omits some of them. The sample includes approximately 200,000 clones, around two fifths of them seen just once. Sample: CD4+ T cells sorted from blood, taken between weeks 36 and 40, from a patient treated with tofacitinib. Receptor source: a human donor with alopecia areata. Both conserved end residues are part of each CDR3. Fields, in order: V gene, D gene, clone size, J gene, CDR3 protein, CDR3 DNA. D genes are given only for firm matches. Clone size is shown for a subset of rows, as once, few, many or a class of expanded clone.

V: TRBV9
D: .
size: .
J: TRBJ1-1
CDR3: CASSPSAGNTEAFF
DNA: TGTGCCAGCAGCCCCTCGGCCGGGAACACTGAAGCTTTCTTT

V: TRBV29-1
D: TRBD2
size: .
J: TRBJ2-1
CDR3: CSVEDSGSSNEQFF
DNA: TGCAGCGTTGAGGATAGCGGGAGTAGCAATGAGCAGTTCTTC

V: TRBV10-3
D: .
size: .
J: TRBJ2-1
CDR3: CAISGGGPSYNEQFF
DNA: TGTGCCATCAGTGGGGGCGGACCCTCCTACAATGAGCAGTTCTTC

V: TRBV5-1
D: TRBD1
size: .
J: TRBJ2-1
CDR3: CASSLWDSYNEQFF
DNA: TGCGCCAGCAGCTTGTGGGACAGCTACAATGAGCAGTTCTTC

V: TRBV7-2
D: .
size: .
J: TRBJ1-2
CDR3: CASSPEVIPRDGYTF
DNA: TGTGCCAGCAGCCCAGAGGTGATCCCGAGGGATGGCTACACCTTC

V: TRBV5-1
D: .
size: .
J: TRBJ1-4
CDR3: CASSLGQPNEKLFF
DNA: TGCGCCAGCAGCCTAGGACAGCCGAACGAAAAACTGTTTTTT

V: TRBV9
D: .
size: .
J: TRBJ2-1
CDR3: CASSVEDEQFF
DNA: TGTGCCAGCAGCGTAGAGGATGAGCAGTTCTTC

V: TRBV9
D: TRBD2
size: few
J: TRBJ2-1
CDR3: CASSVAGGSEQFF
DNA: TGTGCCAGCAGCGTAGCCGGGGGGAGCGAGCAGTTCTTC

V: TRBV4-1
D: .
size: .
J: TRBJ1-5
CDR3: CASSPREGTAQHF
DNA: TGCGCCAGCAGCCCCCGGGAAGGCACGGCCCAGCATTTT

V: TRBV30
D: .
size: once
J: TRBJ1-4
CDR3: CAWSGGGLGEKLFF
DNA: TGTGCCTGGAGTGGTGGGGGGTTAGGTGAAAAACTGTTTTTT

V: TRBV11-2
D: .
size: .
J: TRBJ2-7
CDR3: CASSLDYEQYF
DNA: TGTGCCAGCAGCTTAGATTACGAGCAGTACTTC

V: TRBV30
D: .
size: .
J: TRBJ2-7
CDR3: CAWNPARTVKYEQYF
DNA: TGTGCCTGGAATCCTGCGCGGACGGTTAAATACGAGCAGTACTTC